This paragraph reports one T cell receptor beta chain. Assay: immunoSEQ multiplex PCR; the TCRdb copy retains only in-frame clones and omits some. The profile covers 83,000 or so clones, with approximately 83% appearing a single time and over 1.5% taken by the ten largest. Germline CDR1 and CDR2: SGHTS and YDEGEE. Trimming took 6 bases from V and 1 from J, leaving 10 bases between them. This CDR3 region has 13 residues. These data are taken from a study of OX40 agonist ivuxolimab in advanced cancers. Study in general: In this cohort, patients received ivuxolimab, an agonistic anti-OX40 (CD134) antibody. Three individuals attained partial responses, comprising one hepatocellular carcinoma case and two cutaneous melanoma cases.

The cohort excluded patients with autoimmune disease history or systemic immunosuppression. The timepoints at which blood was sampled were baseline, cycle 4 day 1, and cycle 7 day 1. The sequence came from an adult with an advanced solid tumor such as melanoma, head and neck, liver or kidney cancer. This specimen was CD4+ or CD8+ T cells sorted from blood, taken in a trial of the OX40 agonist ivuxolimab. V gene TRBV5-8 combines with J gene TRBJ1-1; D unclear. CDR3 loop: CASTKGPNTEAFF. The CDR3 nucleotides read TGTGCCAGCACTAAGGGCCCGAACACTGAAGCTTTCTTT.